This TCR beta chain was observed in a study of blood T cell repertoires in COVID-19. Measured with immunoSEQ multiplex PCR; TCRdb has only the in-frame clones, and not every one. The profile shows roughly 76,000 clones, 82% of them singletons. The CDR3 extends over 15 amino acids. The ends lost 3 bases at V and 5 bases at J; junction bases unmatched: 7. Germline CDR1 LNHDA, CDR2 SQIVND (reference sequence). Sequenced: peripheral blood. This clonotype originated in a woman in her seventies with acute or convalescent COVID-19. The V call is TRBV19, the J call TRBJ1-5; 7 bases are a match to TRBD1. The CDR3 spells CASSIGYRGDQPQHF. Here the CDR3 DNA reads TGTGCCAGTAGTATTGGTTACAGGGGCGATCAGCCCCAGCATTTT.